This T cell receptor beta chain was recorded in a study of PD-1 blockade in mismatch repair-deficient tumors. Background on the study: Patients had approximately 13 mismatch repair-deficient cancer types, all previously treated and progressing.

All patients were mismatch repair deficient, assessed by either PCR or immunohistochemistry. TCR sequencing covered a few patients who responded to pembrolizumab. From germline, CDR1 is SEHNR and CDR2 FQNEAQ (reference sequence). J lost 1 base, V lost 4 bases, and 6 bases had no gene match. The CDR3 runs to 15 residues. Comments on this clone: Its antigen is unidentified.

Findings and limits, study-wide: Rapid post-treatment expansion, then contraction, generally preceding radiologic response, marked tumor-resident clones.

Assay used: immunoSEQ multiplex PCR; TCRdb lists only in-frame clones, some missing. Counted here are 38,000 or so clones, approximately 85% occurring once; the ten biggest clones make up roughly 3.5%. The rearrangement uses TRBV7-9 and TRBJ2-7, with 8 bases lining up with TRBD1. The origin of this receptor is an adult with mismatch repair-deficient cancer. This sample comprised peripheral blood, obtained approximately 1.5 years after starting pembrolizumab. CDR3: CASSSGQGFSYEQYF. For the CDR3, the DNA is TGTGCCAGCAGCTCTGGACAGGGTTTTTCCTACGAGCAGTACTTC.